The next 4 T cell receptor beta chains were all read from a single sample in a study of control samples from healthy donors and cancer patients. The data were produced by immunoSEQ multiplex PCR, yet TCRdb's version contains in-frame clones alone and is incomplete. The data contain about 140,000 clones, roughly 89% of them singletons. Specimen: blood. The receptors come from a young man in good health.

V gene TRBV11-3 combines with J gene TRBJ2-5; 8 nucleotides line up with TRBD1. CDR1 is SGHNT, CDR2 YENEEA, per germline. The length of the CDR3 is 16 residues. The J segment lost 2 bases and the V segment lost 5 bases, leaving 10 bases of the junction unmatched. As DNA, the CDR3 is TGTGCCAGCAGCCCAGGACAGGGATCGTTGCAAGAGACCCAGTACTTC. This translates into CASSPGQGSLQETQYF. Supplemented by reference TRBV11-3 and TRBJ2-5, the full variable domain reads EAGVVQSPRYKIIEKKQPVAFWCNPISGHNTLYWYLQNLGQGPELLIRYENEEAVDDSQLPKDRFSAERLKGVDSTLKIQPAELGDSAVYLCASSPGQGSLQETQYFGPGTRLLVL.

The rearrangement uses TRBV4-1 and TRBJ2-7; D ambiguous. This CDR3 has 15 residues. V dropped 1 base and J dropped 3 bases, with 13 bases sitting between them. Germline V gene sequence: CDR1 MGHRA, CDR2 YSYEKL. CDR3 bases: TGCGCCAGCAGCCAAGGCATGGGCCTAGTCTACGAGCAGTACTTC. This codes for CASSQGMGLVYEQYF.

This chain connects TRBV5-1 to TRBJ2-7, with D perhaps matching TRBD1 or TRBD2 (5 bases each). CDR1 and CDR2 from the germline V gene are SGHRS and YFSETQ. This CDR3 region has 14 residues. V lost 0 bases and J 3 bases, leaving 10 bases between the germline ends. For the CDR3, the DNA is TGCGCCAGCAGCTTGGGGGACGGGGACTACGAGCAGTACTTC. Its protein product is CASSLGDGDYEQYF.

With regard to this clone: At one end, the junction sequence differs from germline, possibly due to a read error. CDR3 in amino acids: CASTLGVQPQHF. For the CDR3, the DNA is TGTGCCAGCACTTTAGGGGTCCAGCCCCAGCATTTT. The V call is TRBV28, the J call TRBJ1-5; perhaps TRBD1 as D (5 bases). The germline V gene encodes CDR1 MDHEN and CDR2 SYDVKM. The CDR3 covers 12 residues.